This T cell receptor (beta chain) was identified in a study of response to subunit inactivated influenza vaccine. Whole-study findings and limits: It was suggested by the authors that few new T cells are recruited by each seasonal influenza vaccination.

The CDR3 loop spans 13 amino acids. Germline V gives CDR1 MNHNS, CDR2 SASEGT. Trimming took 6 bases from V and 3 from J, leaving 10 bases between them. Notes on this clonotype: Its target is not known.

Each CDR3 protein is one row after TCRdb ran MiXCR on the RT-PCR reads. This sample has 530,000 or so distinct CDR3 sequences, with 12% to 15% found just once. The TCR originated in a man aged 50 or older who received an inactivated influenza vaccine. V gene TRBV6-1 combines with J gene TRBJ2-3, with D hard to call. The sample in question was PBMCs from blood, obtained about 11 days after vaccination. CDR3 bases: TGTGCCAGCAGGGAGCTATGGACAGATACGCAGTATTTT. Residues: CASRELWTDTQYF.